This TCR beta chain comes out of a study of identifying expanded T cells in peripheral blood. Study-wide results and caveats: Across healthy donors, higher total template counts meant significantly greater roughly two-week count variance.

Details on this clone: Its antigen is currently unknown.

V shed 10 bases and J shed 4 bases, with 17 bases lying between them. The germline gives CDR1 MNHEY, CDR2 SMNVEV (reference sequence). The CDR3 totals 14 residues. TCRdb's table, derived via immunoSEQ multiplex PCR, lists solely in-frame clones and lacks some. The sample records some 78,000 clones, about 88% being singletons. The sample taken for sequencing was blood. The rearrangement links TRBV27 to TRBJ2-1; D might be TRBD1 or TRBD2, each matching 5 bases. The clonotype was recovered from a person aged 18 to 75 in good health. The CDR3 here is CATHWGSNYNEQFF. The CDR3 DNA reads as TGTGCCACTCATTGGGGGTCGAATTACAATGAGCAGTTCTTC.